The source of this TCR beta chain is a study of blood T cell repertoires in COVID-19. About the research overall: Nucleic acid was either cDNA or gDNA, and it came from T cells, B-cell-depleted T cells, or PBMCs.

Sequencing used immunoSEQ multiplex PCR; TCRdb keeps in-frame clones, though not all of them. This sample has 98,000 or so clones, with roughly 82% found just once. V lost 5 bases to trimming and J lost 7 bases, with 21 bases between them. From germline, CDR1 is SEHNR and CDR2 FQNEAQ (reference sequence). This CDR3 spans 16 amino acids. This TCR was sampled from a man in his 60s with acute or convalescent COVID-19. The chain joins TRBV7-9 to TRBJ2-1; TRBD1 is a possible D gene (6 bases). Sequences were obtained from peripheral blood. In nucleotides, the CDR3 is TGTGCCAGCAGCCCGAGGCTTCGACAGGAAATGAATGAGCAGTTCTTC. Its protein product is CASSPRLRQEMNEQFF.